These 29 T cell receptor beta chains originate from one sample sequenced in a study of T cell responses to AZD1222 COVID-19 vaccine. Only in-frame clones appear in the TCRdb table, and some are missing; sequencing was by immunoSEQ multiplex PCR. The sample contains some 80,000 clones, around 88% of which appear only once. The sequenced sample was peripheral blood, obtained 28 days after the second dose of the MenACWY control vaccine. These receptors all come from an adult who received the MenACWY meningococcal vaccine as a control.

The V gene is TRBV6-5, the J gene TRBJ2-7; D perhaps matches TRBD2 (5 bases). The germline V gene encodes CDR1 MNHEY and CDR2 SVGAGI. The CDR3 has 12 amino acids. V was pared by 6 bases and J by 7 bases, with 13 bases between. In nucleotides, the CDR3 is TGTGCCAGCAGGACGAGCGGTGGAGAGCAGTACTTC. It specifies CASRTSGGEQYF.

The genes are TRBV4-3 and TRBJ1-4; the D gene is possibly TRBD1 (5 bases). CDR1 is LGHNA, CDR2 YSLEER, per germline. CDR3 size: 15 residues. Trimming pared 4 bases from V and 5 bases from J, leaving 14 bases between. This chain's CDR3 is CASSPGPTGNEKLFF. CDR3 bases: TGCGCCAGCAGCCCGGGGCCAACGGGGAATGAAAAACTGTTTTTT.

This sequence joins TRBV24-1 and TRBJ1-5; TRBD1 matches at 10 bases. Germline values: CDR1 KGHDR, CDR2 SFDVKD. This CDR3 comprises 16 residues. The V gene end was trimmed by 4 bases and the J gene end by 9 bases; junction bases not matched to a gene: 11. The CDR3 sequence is CATSDNTGTGVWPQHF. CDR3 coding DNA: TGTGCCACCAGTGACAATACCGGGACAGGGGTCTGGCCCCAGCATTTT.

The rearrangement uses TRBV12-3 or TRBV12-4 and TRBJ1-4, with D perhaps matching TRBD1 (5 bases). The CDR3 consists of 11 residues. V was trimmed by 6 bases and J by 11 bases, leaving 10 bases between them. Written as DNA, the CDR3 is TGTGCCAGCAGCATGGGGGATAAACTGTTTTTT. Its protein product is CASSMGDKLFF.

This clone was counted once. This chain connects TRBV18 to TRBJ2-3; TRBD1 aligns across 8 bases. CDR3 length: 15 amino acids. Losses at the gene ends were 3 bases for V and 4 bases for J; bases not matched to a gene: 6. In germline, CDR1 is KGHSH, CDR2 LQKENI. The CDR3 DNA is TGTGCCAGCTCACCTGGACAGGGAGAGGCAGATACGCAGTATTTT. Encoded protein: CASSPGQGEADTQYF.

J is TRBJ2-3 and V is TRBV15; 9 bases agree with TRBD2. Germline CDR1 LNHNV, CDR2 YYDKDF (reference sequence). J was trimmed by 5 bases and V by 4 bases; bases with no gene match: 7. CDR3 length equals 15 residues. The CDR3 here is CATSTWAGGEDTQYF. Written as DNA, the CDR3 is TGTGCCACCAGCACTTGGGCGGGGGGGGAAGATACGCAGTATTTT.

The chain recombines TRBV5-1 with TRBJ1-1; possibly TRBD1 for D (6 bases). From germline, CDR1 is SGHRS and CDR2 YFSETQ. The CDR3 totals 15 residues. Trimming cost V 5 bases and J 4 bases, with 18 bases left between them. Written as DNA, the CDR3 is TGCGCCAGCAGTCAGGAGGGGGGAATGGGCACTGAAGCTTTCTTT. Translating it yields CASSQEGGMGTEAFF.

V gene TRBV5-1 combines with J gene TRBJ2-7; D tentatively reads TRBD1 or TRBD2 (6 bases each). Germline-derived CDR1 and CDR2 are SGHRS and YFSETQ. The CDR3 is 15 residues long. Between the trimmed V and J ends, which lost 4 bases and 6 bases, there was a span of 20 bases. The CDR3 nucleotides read TGCGCCAGCAGCCCTTCTTGGGGGGCTGGCCGCGAGCAGTACTTC. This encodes CASSPSWGAGREQYF.

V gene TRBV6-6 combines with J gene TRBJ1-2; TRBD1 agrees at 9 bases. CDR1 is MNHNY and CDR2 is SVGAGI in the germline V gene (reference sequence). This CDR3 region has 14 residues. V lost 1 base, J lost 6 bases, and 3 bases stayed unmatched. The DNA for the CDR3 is TGTGCCAGCAGTTACTTCGGACAGGGGAATGGCTACACCTTC. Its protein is CASSYFGQGNGYTF.

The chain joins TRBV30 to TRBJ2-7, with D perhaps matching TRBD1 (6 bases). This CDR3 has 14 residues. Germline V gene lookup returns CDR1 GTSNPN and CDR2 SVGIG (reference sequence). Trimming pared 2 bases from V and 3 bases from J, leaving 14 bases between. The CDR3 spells CAWSSGTHIYEQYF. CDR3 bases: TGTGCCTGGAGTAGTGGGACACACATCTACGAGCAGTACTTC.

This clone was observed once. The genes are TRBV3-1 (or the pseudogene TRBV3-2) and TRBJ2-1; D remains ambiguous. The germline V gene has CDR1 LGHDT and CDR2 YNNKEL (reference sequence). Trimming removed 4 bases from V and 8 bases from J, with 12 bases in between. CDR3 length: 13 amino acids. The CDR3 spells CASSRALVDEQFF. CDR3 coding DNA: TGTGCCAGCAGCCGGGCCCTAGTCGATGAGCAGTTCTTC.

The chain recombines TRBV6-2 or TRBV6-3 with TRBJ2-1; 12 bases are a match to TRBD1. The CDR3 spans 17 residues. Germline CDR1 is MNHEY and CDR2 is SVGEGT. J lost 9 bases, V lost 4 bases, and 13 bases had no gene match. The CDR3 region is CASSFFEGQGAKSEQFF. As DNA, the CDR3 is TGTGCCAGCAGTTTTTTCGAGGGACAGGGGGCGAAGAGTGAGCAGTTCTTC.

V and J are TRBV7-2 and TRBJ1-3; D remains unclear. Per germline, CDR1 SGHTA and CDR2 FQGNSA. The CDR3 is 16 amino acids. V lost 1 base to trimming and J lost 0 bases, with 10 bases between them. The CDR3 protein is CASSLGAATSGNTIYF. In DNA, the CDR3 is TGTGCCAGCAGCTTAGGGGCAGCAACCTCTGGAAACACCATATATTTT.

CDR3 nucleotides: TGTGCCAGCAGCCAAGCGTCTAGCGGGGGCACAGATACGCAGTATTTT. It is translated as CASSQASSGGTDTQYF. The V gene is TRBV4-2, the J gene TRBJ2-3; 9 positions match TRBD2. CDR1 LGHNA and CDR2 YNFKEQ come from the germline V gene. CDR3 length: 16 amino acids. J lost 1 base, V lost 1 base, and 3 bases had no gene match.

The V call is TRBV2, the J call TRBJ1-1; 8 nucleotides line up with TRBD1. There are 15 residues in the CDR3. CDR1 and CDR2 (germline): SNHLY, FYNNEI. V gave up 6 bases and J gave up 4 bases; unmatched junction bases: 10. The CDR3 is CASSATAGGGTEAFF. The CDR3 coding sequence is TGTGCCAGCAGCGCCACTGCAGGGGGCGGCACTGAAGCTTTCTTT.

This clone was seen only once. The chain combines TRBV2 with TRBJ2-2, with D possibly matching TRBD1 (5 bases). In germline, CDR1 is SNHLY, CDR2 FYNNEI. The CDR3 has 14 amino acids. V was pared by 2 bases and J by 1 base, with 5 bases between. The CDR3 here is CASSETGNTGELFF. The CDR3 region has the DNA TGTGCCAGCAGTGAAACAGGGAACACCGGGGAGCTGTTTTTT.

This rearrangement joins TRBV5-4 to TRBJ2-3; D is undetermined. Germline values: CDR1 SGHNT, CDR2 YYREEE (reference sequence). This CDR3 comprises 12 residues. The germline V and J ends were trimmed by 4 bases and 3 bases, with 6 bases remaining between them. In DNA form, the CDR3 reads TGTGCCAGCAGCCGAACTACAGATACGCAGTATTTT. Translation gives CASSRTTDTQYF.

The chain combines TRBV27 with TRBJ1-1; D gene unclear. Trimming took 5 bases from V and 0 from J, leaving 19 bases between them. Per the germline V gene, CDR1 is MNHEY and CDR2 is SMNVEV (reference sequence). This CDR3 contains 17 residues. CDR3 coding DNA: TGTGCCAGCAGTCCAGTTCCGATAAGCGGAATGAACACTGAAGCTTTCTTT. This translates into CASSPVPISGMNTEAFF.

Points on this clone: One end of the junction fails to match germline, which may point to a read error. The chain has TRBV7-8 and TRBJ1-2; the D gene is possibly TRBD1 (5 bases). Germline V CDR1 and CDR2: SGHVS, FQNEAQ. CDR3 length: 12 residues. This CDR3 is CAGSSRTSGYTF. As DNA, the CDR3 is TGTGCCGGCAGCTCCAGGACATCTGGCTACACCTTC.

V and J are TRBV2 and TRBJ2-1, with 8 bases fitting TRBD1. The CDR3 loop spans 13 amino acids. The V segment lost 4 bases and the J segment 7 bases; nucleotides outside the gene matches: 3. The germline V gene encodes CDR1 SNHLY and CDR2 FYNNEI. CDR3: CASSADRENEQFF. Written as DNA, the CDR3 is TGTGCCAGCAGTGCGGACAGGGAGAATGAGCAGTTCTTC.

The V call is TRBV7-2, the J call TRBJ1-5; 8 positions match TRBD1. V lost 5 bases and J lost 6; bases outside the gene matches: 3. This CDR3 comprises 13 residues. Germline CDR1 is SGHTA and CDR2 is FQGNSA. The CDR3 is CASSSQGAQPQHF. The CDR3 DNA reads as TGTGCCAGCAGCAGTCAGGGGGCTCAGCCCCAGCATTTT.

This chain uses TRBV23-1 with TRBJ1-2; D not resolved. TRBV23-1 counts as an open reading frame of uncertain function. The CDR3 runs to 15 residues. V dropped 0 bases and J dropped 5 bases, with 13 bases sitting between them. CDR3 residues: CASSQSGRKLYGYTF. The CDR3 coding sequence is TGCGCCAGCAGTCAATCGGGCAGAAAGCTATATGGCTACACCTTC.

The CDR3 DNA follows: TGTGCCAGCAGTCAGGGACAGGGCGGCCGTCAGCCCCAGCATTTT. Translating gives CASSQGQGGRQPQHF. This rearrangement joins TRBV27 to TRBJ1-5; 9 bases map to TRBD1. CDR1 and CDR2 from the germline V gene are MNHEY and SMNVEV (reference sequence). Germline trimming cut 5 bases from V and 6 bases from J; bases unmatched to any gene: 8. The CDR3 runs to 15 residues.

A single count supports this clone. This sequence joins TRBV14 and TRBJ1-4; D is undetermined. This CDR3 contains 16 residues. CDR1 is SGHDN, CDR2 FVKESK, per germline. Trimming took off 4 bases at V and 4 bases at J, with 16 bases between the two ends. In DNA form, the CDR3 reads TGTGCCAGCAGCCTCATTGGGAACCGAAATAATGAAAAACTGTTTTTT. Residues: CASSLIGNRNNEKLFF.

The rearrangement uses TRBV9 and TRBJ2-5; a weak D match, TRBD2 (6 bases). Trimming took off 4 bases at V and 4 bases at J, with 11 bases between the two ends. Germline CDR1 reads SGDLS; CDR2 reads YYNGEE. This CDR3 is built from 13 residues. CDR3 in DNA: TGTGCCAGCAGCCCGAATAGCGGAGAGACCCAGTACTTC. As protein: CASSPNSGETQYF.

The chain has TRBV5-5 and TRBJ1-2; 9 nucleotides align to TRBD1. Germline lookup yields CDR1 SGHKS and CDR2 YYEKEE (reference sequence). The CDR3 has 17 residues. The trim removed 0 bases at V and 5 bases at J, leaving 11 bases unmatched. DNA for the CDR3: TGTGCCAGCAGCTTGGACTTTGGGGGACAGGGTCGTTATGGCTACACCTTC. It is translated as CASSLDFGGQGRYGYTF.

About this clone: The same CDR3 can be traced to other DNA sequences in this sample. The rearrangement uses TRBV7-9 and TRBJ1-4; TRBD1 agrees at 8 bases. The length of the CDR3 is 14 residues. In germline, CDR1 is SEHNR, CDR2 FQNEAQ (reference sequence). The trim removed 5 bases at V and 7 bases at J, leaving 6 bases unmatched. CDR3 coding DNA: TGTGCCAGCAGCATCGGGACAGGCGGTGAAAAACTGTTTTTT. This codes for CASSIGTGGEKLFF.

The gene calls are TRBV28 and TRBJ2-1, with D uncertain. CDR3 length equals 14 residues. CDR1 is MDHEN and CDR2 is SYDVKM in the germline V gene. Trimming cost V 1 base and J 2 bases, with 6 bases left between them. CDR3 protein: CASSLSSPYNEQFF. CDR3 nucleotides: TGTGCCAGCAGTTTATCTTCGCCCTACAATGAGCAGTTCTTC. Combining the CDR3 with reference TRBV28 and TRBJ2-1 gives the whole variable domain DVKVTQSSRYLVKRTGEKVFLECVQDMDHENMFWYRQDPGLGLRLIYFSYDVKMKEKGDIPEGYSVSREKKERFSLILESASTNQTSMYLCASSLSSPYNEQFFGPGTRLTVL.

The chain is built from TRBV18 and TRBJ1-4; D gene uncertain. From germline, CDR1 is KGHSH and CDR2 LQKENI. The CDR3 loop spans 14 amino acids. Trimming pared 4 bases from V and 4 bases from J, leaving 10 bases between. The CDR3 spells CASSRTSNNEKLFF. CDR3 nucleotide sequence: TGTGCCAGCTCACGGACCTCTAATAATGAAAAACTGTTTTTT.